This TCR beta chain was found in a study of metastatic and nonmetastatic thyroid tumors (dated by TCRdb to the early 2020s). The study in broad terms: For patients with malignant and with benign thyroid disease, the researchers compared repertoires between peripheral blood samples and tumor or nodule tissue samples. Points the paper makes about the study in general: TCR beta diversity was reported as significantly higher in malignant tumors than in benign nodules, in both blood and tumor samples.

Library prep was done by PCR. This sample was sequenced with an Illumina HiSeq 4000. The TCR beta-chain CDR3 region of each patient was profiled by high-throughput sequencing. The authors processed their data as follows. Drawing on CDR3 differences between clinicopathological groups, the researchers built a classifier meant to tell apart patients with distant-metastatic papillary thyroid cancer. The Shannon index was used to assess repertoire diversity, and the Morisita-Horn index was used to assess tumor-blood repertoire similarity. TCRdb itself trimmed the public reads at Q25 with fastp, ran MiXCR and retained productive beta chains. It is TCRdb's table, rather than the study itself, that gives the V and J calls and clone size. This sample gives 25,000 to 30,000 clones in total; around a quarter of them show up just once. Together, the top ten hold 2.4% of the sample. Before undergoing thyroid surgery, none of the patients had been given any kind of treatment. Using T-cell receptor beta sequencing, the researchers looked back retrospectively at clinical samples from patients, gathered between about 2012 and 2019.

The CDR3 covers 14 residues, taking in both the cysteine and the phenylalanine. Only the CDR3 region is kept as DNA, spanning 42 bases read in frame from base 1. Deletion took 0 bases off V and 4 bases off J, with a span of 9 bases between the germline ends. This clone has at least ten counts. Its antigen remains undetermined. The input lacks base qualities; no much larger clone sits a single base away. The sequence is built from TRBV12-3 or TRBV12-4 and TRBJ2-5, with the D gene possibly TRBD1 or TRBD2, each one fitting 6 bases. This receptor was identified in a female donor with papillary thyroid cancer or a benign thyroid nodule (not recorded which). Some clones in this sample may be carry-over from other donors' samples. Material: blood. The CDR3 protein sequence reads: CASSLAQGGETQYF. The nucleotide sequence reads TGTGCCAGCAGTTTAGCACAGGGAGGAGAGACCCAGTACTTC.